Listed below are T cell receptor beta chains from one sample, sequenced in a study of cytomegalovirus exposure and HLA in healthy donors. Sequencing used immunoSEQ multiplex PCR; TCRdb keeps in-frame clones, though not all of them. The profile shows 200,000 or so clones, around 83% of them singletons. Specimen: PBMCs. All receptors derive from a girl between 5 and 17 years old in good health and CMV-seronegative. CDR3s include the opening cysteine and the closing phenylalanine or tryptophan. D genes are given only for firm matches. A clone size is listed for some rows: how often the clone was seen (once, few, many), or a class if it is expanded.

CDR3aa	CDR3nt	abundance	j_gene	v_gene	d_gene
CASSPQGDTQYF	TGTGCCAGCTCCCCCCAGGGAGATACGCAGTATTTT	NA	TRBJ2-3	TRBV18	NA
CASSQGEGGSYGYTF	TGTGCCAGCAGCCAAGGGGAGGGCGGATCCTATGGCTACACCTTC	NA	TRBJ1-2	TRBV4-2	NA
CASRWDWAETQYF	TGCGCCAGCAGGTGGGACTGGGCGGAGACCCAGTACTTC	NA	TRBJ2-5	TRBV5-1	NA
CASSPGRGPEAFF	TGTGCCAGCTCACCAGGCAGGGGGCCTGAAGCTTTCTTT	NA	TRBJ1-1	TRBV18	TRBD1
CASSRTGDGSYGYTF	TGTGCCAGCTCGCGGACAGGGGACGGGAGCTATGGCTACACCTTC	NA	TRBJ1-2	TRBV18	TRBD1
CASSHIPTAYEQYF	TGTGCCAGCAGCCACATCCCAACTGCTTACGAGCAGTACTTC	NA	TRBJ2-7	TRBV4-2	NA
CASSRSLAPYRGGEQFF	TGTGCCAGCAGCCGCAGTCTAGCGCCATACCGGGGGGGTGAGCAGTTCTTC	once	TRBJ2-1	TRBV13	TRBD2
CASSEGKGTGILDEQFF	TGTGCCAGCAGTGAGGGTAAGGGGACAGGGATTCTGGATGAGCAGTTCTTC	NA	TRBJ2-1	TRBV25-1	TRBD1
CASSPQTSHTQYF	TGTGCCAGCAGTCCCCAGACTAGCCATACGCAGTATTTT	NA	TRBJ2-3	TRBV13	TRBD2
CASSLDLQGFSGNTIYF	TGCGCCAGCAGCTTGGATCTACAGGGGTTTTCTGGAAACACCATATATTTT	NA	TRBJ1-3	TRBV5-1	TRBD1
CASSGLQGYRQPQHF	TGTGCCAGCAGTGGCCTACAGGGGTACCGTCAGCCCCAGCATTTT	once	TRBJ1-5	TRBV28	TRBD1
CASSSSAGGPDIQYF	TGTGCCAGCAGCTCCTCGGCGGGAGGCCCCGACATTCAGTACTTC	NA	TRBJ2-4	TRBV7-8	TRBD2
CASSSTDKPGGNTIYF	TGTGCCAGCTCGTCTACGGACAAACCGGGTGGAAACACCATATATTTT	NA	TRBJ1-3	TRBV18	NA